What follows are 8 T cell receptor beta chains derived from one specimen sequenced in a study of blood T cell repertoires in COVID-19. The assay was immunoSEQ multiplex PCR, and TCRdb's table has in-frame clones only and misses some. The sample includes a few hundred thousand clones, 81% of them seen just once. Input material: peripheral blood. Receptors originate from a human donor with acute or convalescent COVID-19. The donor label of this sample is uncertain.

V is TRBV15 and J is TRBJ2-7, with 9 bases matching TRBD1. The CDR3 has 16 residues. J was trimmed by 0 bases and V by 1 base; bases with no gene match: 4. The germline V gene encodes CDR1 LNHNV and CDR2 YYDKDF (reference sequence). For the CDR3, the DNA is TGTGCCACCAGCAGAGGGGACAGGGCTCACTCCTACGAGCAGTACTTC. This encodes CATSRGDRAHSYEQYF.

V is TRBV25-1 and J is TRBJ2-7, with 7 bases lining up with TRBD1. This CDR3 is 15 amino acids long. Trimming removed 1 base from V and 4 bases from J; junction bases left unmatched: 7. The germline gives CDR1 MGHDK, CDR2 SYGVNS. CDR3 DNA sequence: TGTGCCAGCAGTGAATCCGGGACAGCCGAATACGAGCAGTACTTC. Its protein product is CASSESGTAEYEQYF.

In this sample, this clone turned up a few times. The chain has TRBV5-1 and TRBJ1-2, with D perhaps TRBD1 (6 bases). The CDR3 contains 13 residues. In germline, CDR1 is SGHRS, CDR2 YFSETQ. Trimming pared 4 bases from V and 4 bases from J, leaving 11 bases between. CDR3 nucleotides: TGCGCCAGCAGCACGGACAGAACCTATGGCTACACCTTC. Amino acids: CASSTDRTYGYTF.

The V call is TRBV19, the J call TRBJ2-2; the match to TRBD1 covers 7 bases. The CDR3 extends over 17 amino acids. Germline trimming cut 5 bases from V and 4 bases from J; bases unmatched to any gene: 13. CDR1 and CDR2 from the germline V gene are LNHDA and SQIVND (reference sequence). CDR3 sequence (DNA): TGTGCCAGTAGTGTATCCGACAGGGAGTTGTCCACCGGGGAGCTGTTTTTT. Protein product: CASSVSDRELSTGELFF. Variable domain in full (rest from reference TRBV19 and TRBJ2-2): DGGITQSPKYLFRKEGQNVTLSCEQNLNHDAMYWYRQDPGQGLRLIYYSQIVNDFQKGDIAEGYSVSREKKESFPLTVTSAQKNPTAFYLCASSVSDRELSTGELFFGEGSRLTVL.

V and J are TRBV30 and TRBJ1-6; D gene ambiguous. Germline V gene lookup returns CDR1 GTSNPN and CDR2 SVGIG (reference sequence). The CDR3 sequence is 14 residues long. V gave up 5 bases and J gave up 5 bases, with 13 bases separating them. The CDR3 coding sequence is TGTGCCTGGCACCGGGGAGTCGATAATTCACCCCTCCACTTT. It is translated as CAWHRGVDNSPLHF.

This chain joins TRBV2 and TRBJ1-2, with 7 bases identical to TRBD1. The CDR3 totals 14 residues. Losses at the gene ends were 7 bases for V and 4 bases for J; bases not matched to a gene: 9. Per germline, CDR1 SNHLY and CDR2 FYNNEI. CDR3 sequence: CASIRDRGSYGYTF. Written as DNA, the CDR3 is TGTGCCAGCATCCGGGACAGAGGTAGCTATGGCTACACCTTC.

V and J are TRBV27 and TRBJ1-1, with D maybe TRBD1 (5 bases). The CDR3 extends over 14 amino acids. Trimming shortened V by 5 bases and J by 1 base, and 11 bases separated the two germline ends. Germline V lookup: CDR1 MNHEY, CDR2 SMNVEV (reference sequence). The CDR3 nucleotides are TGTGCCAGCAGTGCCAGGGCAGGGAACACTGAAGCTTTCTTT. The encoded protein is CASSARAGNTEAFF.

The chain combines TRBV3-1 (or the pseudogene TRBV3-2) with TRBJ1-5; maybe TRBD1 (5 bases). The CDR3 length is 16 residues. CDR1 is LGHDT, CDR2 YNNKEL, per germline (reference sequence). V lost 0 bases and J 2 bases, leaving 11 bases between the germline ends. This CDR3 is CASSQDWGKGNQPQHF. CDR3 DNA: TGTGCCAGCAGCCAAGACTGGGGCAAGGGCAATCAGCCCCAGCATTTT.